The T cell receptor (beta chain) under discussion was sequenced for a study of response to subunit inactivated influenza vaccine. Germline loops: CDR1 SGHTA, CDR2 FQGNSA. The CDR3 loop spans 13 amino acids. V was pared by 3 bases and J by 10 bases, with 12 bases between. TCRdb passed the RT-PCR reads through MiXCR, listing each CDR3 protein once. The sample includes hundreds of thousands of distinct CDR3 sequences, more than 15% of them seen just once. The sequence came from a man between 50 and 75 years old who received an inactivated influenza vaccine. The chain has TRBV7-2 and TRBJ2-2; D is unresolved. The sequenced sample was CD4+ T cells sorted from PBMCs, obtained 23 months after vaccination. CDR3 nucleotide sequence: TGTGCCAGCAGCTTGGTGGGATTGGCGGAGCTGTTTTTT. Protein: CASSLVGLAELFF.